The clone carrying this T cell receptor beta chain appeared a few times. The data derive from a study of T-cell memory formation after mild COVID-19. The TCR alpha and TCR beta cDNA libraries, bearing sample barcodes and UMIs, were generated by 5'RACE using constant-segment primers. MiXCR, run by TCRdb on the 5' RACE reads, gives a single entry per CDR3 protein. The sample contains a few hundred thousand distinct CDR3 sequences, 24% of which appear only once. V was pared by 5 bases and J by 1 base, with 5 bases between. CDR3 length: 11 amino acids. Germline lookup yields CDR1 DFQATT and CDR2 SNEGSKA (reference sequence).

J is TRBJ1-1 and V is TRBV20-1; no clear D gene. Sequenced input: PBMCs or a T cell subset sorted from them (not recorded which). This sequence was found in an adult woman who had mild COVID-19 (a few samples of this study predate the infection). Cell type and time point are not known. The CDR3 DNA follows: TGCAGTGCTCACCGGAACACTGAAGCTTTCTTT. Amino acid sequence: CSAHRNTEAFF.